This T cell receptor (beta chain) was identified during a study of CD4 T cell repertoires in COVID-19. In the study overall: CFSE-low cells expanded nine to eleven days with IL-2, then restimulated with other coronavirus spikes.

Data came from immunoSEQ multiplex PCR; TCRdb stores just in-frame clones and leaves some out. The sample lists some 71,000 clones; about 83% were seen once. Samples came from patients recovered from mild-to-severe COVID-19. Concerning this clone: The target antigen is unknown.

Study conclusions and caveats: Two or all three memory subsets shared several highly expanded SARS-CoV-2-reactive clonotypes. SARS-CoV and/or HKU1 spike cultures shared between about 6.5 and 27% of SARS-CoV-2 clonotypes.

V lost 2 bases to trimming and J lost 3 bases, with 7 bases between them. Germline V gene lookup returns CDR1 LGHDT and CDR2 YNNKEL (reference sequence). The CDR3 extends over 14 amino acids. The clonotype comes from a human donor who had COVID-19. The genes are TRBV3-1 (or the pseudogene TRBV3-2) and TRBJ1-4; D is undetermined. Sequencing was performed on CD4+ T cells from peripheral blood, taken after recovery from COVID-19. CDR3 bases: TGTGCCAGCAGCCAACAAGGGTCTAATGAAAAACTGTTTTTT. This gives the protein CASSQQGSNEKLFF.